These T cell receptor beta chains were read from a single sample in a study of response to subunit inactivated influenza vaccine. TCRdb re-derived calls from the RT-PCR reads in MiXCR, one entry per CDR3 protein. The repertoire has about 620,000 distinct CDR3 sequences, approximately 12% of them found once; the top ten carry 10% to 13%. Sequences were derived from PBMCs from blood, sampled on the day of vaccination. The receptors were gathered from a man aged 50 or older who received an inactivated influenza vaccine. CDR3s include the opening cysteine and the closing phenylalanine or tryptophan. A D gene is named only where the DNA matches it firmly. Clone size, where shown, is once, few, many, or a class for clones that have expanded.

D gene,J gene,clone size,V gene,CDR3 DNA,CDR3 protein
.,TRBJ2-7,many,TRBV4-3,TGCGCCAGCAGCCAAGATGGTGGAGTTTACGAGCAGTACTTC,CASSQDGGVYEQYF
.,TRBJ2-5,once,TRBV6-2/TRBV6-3,TGTGCCAGCAGGCCATCAGGGGGGAGGGCCCAAGAGACCCAGTACTTC,CASRPSGGRAQETQYF
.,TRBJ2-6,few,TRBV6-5,TGTGCCAGCAGTTACGGGGACCCGACAAACTCTGGGGCCAACGTCCTGACTTTC,CASSYGDPTNSGANVLTF
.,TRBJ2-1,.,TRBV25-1,TGTGCCAGCAGTGCGGTTCAGGAGGGTAATGAGCAGTTCTTC,CASSAVQEGNEQFF
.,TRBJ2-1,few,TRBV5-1,TGCGCCAGCAGTGTGATACAGGGCCCTTCCTACAATGAGCAGTTCTTC,CASSVIQGPSYNEQFF
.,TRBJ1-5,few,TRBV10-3,TGTGCCATCAGTGAGGCGGGGGGTCAGCCCCAGCATTTT,CAISEAGGQPQHF
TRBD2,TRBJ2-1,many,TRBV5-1,TGCGCCAGCAGTGTTTCGGGAGGCACCTACAATGAGCAGTTCTTC,CASSVSGGTYNEQFF
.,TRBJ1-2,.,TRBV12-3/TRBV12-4,TGTGCCAGCGGGACGACACCCAGGGGTGGCTATGGCTACACCTTC,CASGTTPRGGYGYTF
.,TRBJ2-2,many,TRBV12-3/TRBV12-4,TGTGCCAGCAGATACCGAGGGTTGGGCGACACCGGGGAGCTGTTTTTT,CASRYRGLGDTGELFF
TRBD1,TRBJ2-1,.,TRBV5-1,TGCGCCAGCAGCGTGGGACAGACCAATGAGCAGTTCTTC,CASSVGQTNEQFF
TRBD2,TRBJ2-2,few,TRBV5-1,TGCGCCAGCAGCACGGGACTAGACCTCACCGGGGAGCTGTTTTTT,CASSTGLDLTGELFF
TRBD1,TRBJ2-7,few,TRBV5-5,TGTGCCAGCAGCTTACAGGGGATGATACGGGAGCAGTACTTC,CASSLQGMIREQYF
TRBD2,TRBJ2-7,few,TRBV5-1,TGCGCCAGCAGCTCGCGGGAGACTGGGGAGCAGTACTTC,CASSSRETGEQYF
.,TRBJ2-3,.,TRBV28,TGTGCCAGCAGCCCCCCTTATACAGATACGCAGTATTTT,CASSPPYTDTQYF
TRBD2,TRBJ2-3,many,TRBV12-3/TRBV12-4,TGTGCCAGCAGTTCACTAGCGGGAGCAGATACGCAGTATTTT,CASSSLAGADTQYF
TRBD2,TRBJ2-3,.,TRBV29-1,TGCAGCGTCCTAGCGGGGGCCACAGATACGCAGTATTTT,CSVLAGATDTQYF
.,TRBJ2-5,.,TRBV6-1,TGTGCCAGCAGTGACGGGGCTACACGCTGGGAGACCCAGTACTTC,CASSDGATRWETQYF
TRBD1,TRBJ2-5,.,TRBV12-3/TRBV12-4,TGTGCCAGCACCTCTGGGACAGGAAATGCGGAGACCCAGTACTTC,CASTSGTGNAETQYF
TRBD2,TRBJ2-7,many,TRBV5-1,TGCGCCAGCAGCTTGACTAGCGACCGCTACGAGCAGTACTTC,CASSLTSDRYEQYF
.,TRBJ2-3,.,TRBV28,TGTGCCAGCGGCCCTGAGACGGCGCAGTATTTT,CASGPETAQYF
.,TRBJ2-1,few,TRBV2,TGTGCCAGCCTCGCGGCACGGGGCTACAATGAGCAGTTCTTC,CASLAARGYNEQFF
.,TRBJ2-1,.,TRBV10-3,TGTGCCATCAGTTCCGGAGGGGCGACCTACAATGAGCAGTTCTTC,CAISSGGATYNEQFF
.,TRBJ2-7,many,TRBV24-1,TGTGCCACCAGTGCGGGAGGACAGTCCTACGAGCAGTACTTC,CATSAGGQSYEQYF
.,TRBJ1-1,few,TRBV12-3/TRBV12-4,TGTGCCAGCAGTTTAGCTGGAGGGAGCACGGCCGTAGCTTTCTTT,CASSLAGGSTAVAFF
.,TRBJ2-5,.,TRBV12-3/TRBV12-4,TGTGCCAGCAGTCCCTTATCTGGGACCCAAGAGACCCAGTACTTC,CASSPLSGTQETQYF
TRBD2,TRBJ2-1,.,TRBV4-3,TGCGCCAGCAGCCAAAGATCCCCCGGGACTAGCGGGAACAATGAGCAGTTCTTC,CASSQRSPGTSGNNEQFF
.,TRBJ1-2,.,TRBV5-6,TGTGCCAGCAGCTCAGGGGACGGCACGCTCCCCTACTATGGCTACACCTTC,CASSSGDGTLPYYGYTF
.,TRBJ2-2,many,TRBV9,TGTGCCAGCAGCGTGGTCACCGGGGAGCTGTTTTTT,CASSVVTGELFF
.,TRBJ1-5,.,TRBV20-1,TGCAGTGCTAGAGAAGAGAGCAATCAGCCCCAGCATTTT,CSAREESNQPQHF
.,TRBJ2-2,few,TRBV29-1,TGCAGCGTTGGGGGTCAGTTTGACACCGGGGAGCTGTTTTTT,CSVGGQFDTGELFF
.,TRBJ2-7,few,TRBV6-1,TGTGCCAGCACGTCCGGGGGTTCTTACGAGCAGTACTTC,CASTSGGSYEQYF
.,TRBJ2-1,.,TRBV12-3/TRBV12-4,TGTGCCAGCGAAAGGGGGGGGAGCTCCTACAATGAGCAGTTCTTC,CASERGGSSYNEQFF
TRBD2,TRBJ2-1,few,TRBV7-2,TGTGCCAGCAGCTTAGTAGGCGGGGGAGCGAATGAGCAGTTCTTC,CASSLVGGGANEQFF